These 29 T cell receptor beta chains share one sample of origin, sequenced in a study of T cell clonality in common variable immunodeficiency. TCRdb keeps only in-frame clones here, not all; method: immunoSEQ multiplex PCR. The repertoire shows roughly 60,000 clones, none seen only once; the top ten take approximately 1.7%. Sequenced sample: peripheral blood mononuclear cells. The receptors shown here come from a person aged 18-70 years in good health.

There are a few counts of this clone. The read ends 3 residues before the CDR3 terminus; that terminus is restored from the germline J gene. V usage is TRBV27 and J usage is TRBJ2-7; possibly TRBD2 for D (5 bases). Trimming removed 2 bases at V and 0 bases at J, with 8 bases between. The CDR3 has 14 amino acids. In germline, CDR1 is MNHEY, CDR2 SMNVEV (reference sequence). The CDR3 DNA, read in part, is TGTGCCAGCAGTTTAAGCGGCAGCTCCTACGAG. Translation: CASSLSGSSYE. In full, the CDR3 is CASSLSGSSYEQYF.

This clone was observed many times. The DNA read from the CDR3 is TGTGCCAGCAGGGGACTAGCGGGAGGTCCGGGAGGGGGTGAG. It yields the protein CASRGLAGGPGGGE. The complete CDR3 sequence is CASRGLAGGPGGGEQFF. This chain connects TRBV2 to TRBJ2-1; the match to TRBD2 covers 15 bases. The sequence runs out 3 residues before the end of the CDR3; the remainder is reconstructed from the germline J gene. The length of the CDR3 is 17 residues. Germline V gives CDR1 SNHLY, CDR2 FYNNEI. The V gene end was trimmed by 6 bases and the J gene end by 9 bases; junction bases not matched to a gene: 12.

Ten or more counts support this clone. The read ends 3 residues shy of where the CDR3 ends; the end is completed using the germline J gene. The chain is built from TRBV6-2 or TRBV6-3 and TRBJ2-1; possible D gene TRBD1, 6 bases. Germline CDR1 and CDR2: MNHEY and SVGEGT. This CDR3 is built from 12 residues. Trimming pared 6 bases from V and 9 bases from J, leaving 12 bases between. Partial CDR3 DNA: TGTGCCAGCAGCAAACCGACAGGTGAG. It yields the protein CASSKPTGE. The entire CDR3 protein reads CASSKPTGEQFF.

This clone has a count of ten or more. Coverage ceases 3 residues before the CDR3 finishes, and the germline J gene fills in the end. The genes are TRBV28 and TRBJ2-1; no definite D call. V lost 3 bases, J lost 3 bases, and 15 bases lay in between. The CDR3 is 16 amino acids. Germline CDR1 is MDHEN and CDR2 is SYDVKM. The CDR3 is CASSLLAGMGYNEQFF. The CDR3 bases that were read are TGTGCCAGCAGTTTGTTGGCAGGCATGGGCTACAATGAG.

Many counts were recorded for this clone. From the germline J gene comes the end of the CDR3, since the read stops 3 residues before it. The V gene is TRBV2, the J gene TRBJ1-5; D is perhaps TRBD1 (5 bases). Germline lookup yields CDR1 SNHLY and CDR2 FYNNEI. The CDR3 contains 14 residues. Trimming took off 4 bases at V and 7 bases at J, with 14 bases between the two ends. The CDR3 DNA, read in part, is TGTGCCAGCAGTGTAGAGCAGGGAGAGCAGCCC. Its translation: CASSVEQGEQP. The entire CDR3 is CASSVEQGEQPQHF.

This clone was detected many times. The read terminates 3 residues before the CDR3 end, so the remaining end is supplied by the germline J gene. The chain recombines TRBV4-1 with TRBJ1-1; D is unclear. CDR1 MGHRA and CDR2 YSYEKL come from the germline V gene. The CDR3 is made up of 14 amino acids. Trimming took off 4 bases at V and 1 base at J, with 10 bases between the two ends. CDR3 sequence: CASSPRGWNTEAFF. The sequenced CDR3 bases are TGCGCCAGCAGCCCAAGAGGGTGGAACACTGAA.

This clone has a count of ten or more. The junction and the germline gene differ at one end; a read error may be behind it. The CDR3 is cut off 3 residues early in the read; its end comes from the germline J gene. The V and J genes are TRBV4-2 and TRBJ1-1; tentatively, D is TRBD1 (6 bases). CDR3 length equals 18 residues. Germline V gives CDR1 LGHNA, CDR2 YNFKEQ. The CDR3: CASSQEGWGQLVNTEAFF. CDR3 DNA, as far as it was read: TGCGCCAGCAGCCAAGAAGGCTGGGGGCAATTGGTGAACACTGAA.

At least ten counts were recorded for this clone. The observed sequence ends 3 residues before the CDR3 terminus, with the missing tail filled in from the germline J gene. V usage is TRBV29-1 and J usage is TRBJ1-4, with D tentatively TRBD1 (5 bases). CDR1 and CDR2 (germline): SQVTM, ANQGSEA. This CDR3 has 14 residues. The V gene lost 0 bases and the J gene lost 6 bases, with 11 bases spanning the gap. This CDR3 is CSVEDPGTDEKLFF. The sequenced part of the CDR3 DNA is TGCAGCGTTGAAGATCCAGGGACTGATGAAAAA.

This clone was seen ten or more times. Read data end 3 residues before the CDR3 end; the end is taken from the germline J gene. This chain connects TRBV12-3 or TRBV12-4 to TRBJ2-7, with unresolved D. V gave up 6 bases and J gave up 3 bases, with 9 bases separating them. The CDR3 runs 12 residues. This CDR3 is CASSFALYEQYF. The sequenced part of the CDR3 DNA is TGTGCCAGCAGCTTCGCACTCTACGAG.

This clone showed up many times. The CDR3 end is not reached by the read, which stops 3 residues before it; the germline J gene fills it in. The chain couples TRBV20-1 to TRBJ2-2; TRBD1 is a possible D gene (6 bases). The V end was cut by 1 base, the J end by 4 bases, with 10 bases between. The length of the CDR3 is 14 residues. Germline V CDR1 and CDR2: DFQATT, SNEGSKA (reference sequence). CDR3 loop: CSARVGAPTGELFF. The covered CDR3 bases are TGCAGTGCTAGAGTGGGGGCGCCCACCGGGGAG.

There are many counts of this clone. Read coverage stops 3 residues before the CDR3 terminus; the germline J gene supplies the remainder. V gene TRBV10-3 combines with J gene TRBJ2-7; the D is unclear. The ends were cut back, 1 base at V and 6 bases at J, with 10 bases in the middle. The CDR3 consists of 13 residues. CDR1 is ENHRY and CDR2 is SYGVKD in the germline V gene. The CDR3 bases that were read are TGTGCCATCAGTGAGTTACTGGTCGGCGAG. Translation gives CAISELLVGE. The entire CDR3 reads CAISELLVGEQYF.

This clone was observed at least ten times. Read data end 3 residues before the CDR3 end; the end is taken from the germline J gene. This chain links TRBV19 with TRBJ1-2; 10 bases line up with TRBD1. The CDR3 has 14 amino acids. Germline loops: CDR1 LNHDA, CDR2 SQIVND (reference sequence). The ends lost 7 bases at V and 6 bases at J; junction bases unmatched: 8. The sequenced CDR3 bases are TGTGCCAGTAATAGACAGGGGGCGCACCATGGC. As protein: CASNRQGAHHG. The CDR3 in full is CASNRQGAHHGYTF.

In its sample, this clone was seen many times. The sequence runs out 3 residues before the end of the CDR3; the remainder is reconstructed from the germline J gene. The chain recombines TRBV20-1 with TRBJ2-1, with 7 bases lining up with TRBD2. The CDR3 totals 16 residues. V was clipped by 6 bases and J by 0 bases; unmatched bases: 11. Germline assignment: CDR1 DFQATT and CDR2 SNEGSKA (reference sequence). Partial CDR3 DNA: TGCAGTGCCCATACGACAGCGGGGAGCTCCTACAATGAG. Its translation is CSAHTTAGSSYNE. The full CDR3 sequence reads CSAHTTAGSSYNEQFF.

Many counts were recorded for this clone. The observed sequence ends 3 residues before the CDR3 terminus, with the missing tail filled in from the germline J gene. This rearrangement joins TRBV20-1 to TRBJ1-2, with D tentatively TRBD1 (6 bases). Trimming left V 5 bases short and J 5 bases short, with 9 bases between. Germline loops: CDR1 DFQATT, CDR2 SNEGSKA (reference sequence). The CDR3 runs to 11 residues. CDR3 DNA (partial): TGCAGTGCTCAGGGGCCGTATGGC. Encoded protein: CSAQGPYG. In full, the CDR3 reads CSAQGPYGYTF.

Ten or more counts support this clone. The read terminates 3 residues ahead of where the CDR3 ends, so the germline J gene completes it. J is TRBJ2-2 and V is TRBV19, with TRBD1 identical over 10 bases. V gave up 7 bases and J gave up 6 bases; unmatched junction bases: 8. The CDR3 is made up of 15 amino acids. Germline loops: CDR1 LNHDA, CDR2 SQIVND (reference sequence). CDR3: CASMSGTGVAGELFF. CDR3 bases read: TGTGCCAGTATGAGCGGGACAGGGGTCGCCGGGGAG.

There are many counts of this clone. From the germline J gene comes the end of the CDR3, since the read stops 3 residues before it. The chain links TRBV5-1 to TRBJ2-7, with a possible D match to TRBD2 (5 bases). This CDR3 region has 15 residues. CDR1 is SGHRS, CDR2 YFSETQ, per germline. Trimming stripped 0 bases from V and 0 bases from J, with 10 bases between. Partial CDR3 DNA: TGCGCCAGCAGCTTGGGCTCCAGCGGCTCCTACGAG. This gives the protein CASSLGSSGSYE. The whole CDR3 is CASSLGSSGSYEQYF.

This clone came up many times. Coverage ceases 3 residues before the CDR3 finishes, and the germline J gene fills in the end. The chain employs TRBV13 and TRBJ2-1, with 9 positions matching TRBD2. Trimming cost V 7 bases and J 9 bases; bases outside gene matches: 13. This CDR3 is 15 amino acids long. The germline V gene has CDR1 PRHDT and CDR2 FYEKMQ (reference sequence). The CDR3 bases that were read are TGTGCCAGCACCCAAAACGCGGGAGGGTCCATTGAG. Translated, it gives CASTQNAGGSIE. The complete CDR3 protein is CASTQNAGGSIEQFF.

This clone was detected ten times or more. The DNA ends 3 residues before the CDR3 does, and the rest of the CDR3 is filled in from the germline J gene. The rearrangement joins TRBV28 to TRBJ1-1; TRBD1 might be the D (5 bases). CDR1 and CDR2 from the germline V gene are MDHEN and SYDVKM. The CDR3 has 11 amino acids. CDR3 sequence: CASSFRGAAFF. The covered CDR3 bases are TGTGCCAGCAGTTTTAGGGGAGCA.

There are many counts of this clone. Read coverage stops 3 residues before the CDR3 terminus; the germline J gene supplies the remainder. This chain joins TRBV23-1 and TRBJ2-5, with TRBD2 as a possible D gene (5 bases). TRBV23-1 is an ORF for which the function is uncertain. Trimming took 2 bases from V and 3 from J, leaving 10 bases between them. The CDR3 contains 14 residues. The part of the CDR3 DNA that was read is TGCGCCAGCAGTCAAACACTAGAGGAAGAGACC. Protein product: CASSQTLEEET. The CDR3 as a whole reads CASSQTLEEETQYF.

There are many counts of this clone. The read halts 3 residues ahead of the CDR3 end, with the missing end drawn from the germline J gene. The chain is built from TRBV29-1 and TRBJ2-4; TRBD2 matches 7 bases. Germline V gene lookup returns CDR1 SQVTM and CDR2 ANQGSEA. V gave up 5 bases and J gave up 6 bases; unmatched junction bases: 10. The CDR3 spans 14 residues. The CDR3 protein is CSVLLAVGGNIQYF. The sequenced CDR3 bases are TGCAGCGTTCTTCTAGCGGTGGGGGGAAACATT.

This clone showed up many times. The read finishes 3 residues shy of the CDR3 end, and the germline J gene is used to complete it. The V gene is TRBV28, the J gene TRBJ1-2; 8 positions match TRBD1. J lost 4 bases, V lost 5 bases, and 18 bases had no gene match. CDR3 length: 18 residues. Germline V CDR1 and CDR2: MDHEN, SYDVKM. The CDR3 loop is CASSPRPWDRRKTYGYTF. CDR3 DNA, as far as it was read: TGTGCCAGCAGTCCGAGGCCGTGGGACAGGAGAAAAACCTATGGC.

This clone was counted only a few times. The read ends 3 residues early relative to the CDR3; the germline J gene fills the gap. V gene TRBV20-1 combines with J gene TRBJ2-7; 16 positions agree with TRBD2. Germline V lookup: CDR1 DFQATT, CDR2 SNEGSKA (reference sequence). This CDR3 comprises 14 residues. Unmatched junction bases numbered 1, after V lost 3 bases and J lost 5 bases. The CDR3 sequence: CSASGTSGRDEQYF. The CDR3 DNA, read in part, is TGCAGTGCTAGTGGGACTAGCGGGAGGGACGAG.

This clone was recorded many times. The sequence runs out 3 residues before the end of the CDR3; the remainder is reconstructed from the germline J gene. The chain links TRBV5-1 to TRBJ2-2; D is uncertain. This CDR3 spans 13 amino acids. Germline assignment: CDR1 SGHRS and CDR2 YFSETQ. Trimming shortened V by 5 bases and J by 1 base, and 6 bases separated the two germline ends. The CDR3 loop is CASSYKNTGELFF. The part of the CDR3 DNA that was read is TGCGCCAGCAGTTACAAGAACACCGGGGAG. Together with reference TRBV5-1 and TRBJ2-2, the CDR3 gives the full variable domain: KAGVTQTPRYLIKTRGQQVTLSCSPISGHRSVSWYQQTPGQGLQFLFEYFSETQRNKGNFPGRFSGRQFSNSRSEMNVSTLELGDSALYLCASSYKNTGELFFGEGSRLTVL.

This clone was counted many times. With the read ending 3 residues before the CDR3 end, the germline J gene is used to fill in that end. The rearrangement joins TRBV5-1 to TRBJ2-3; 7 nucleotides line up with TRBD1. Germline lookup yields CDR1 SGHRS and CDR2 YFSETQ. V shed 6 bases and J 4 bases; nucleotides not matched to a gene: 8. The CDR3 loop spans 14 amino acids. CDR3 region: CASNYLGGADTQYF. Incomplete CDR3 DNA: TGCGCCAGCAACTACTTAGGGGGCGCAGATACG.

This clone appeared many times. CDR3 sequence reads: CASSMGLDYNEQFF. The CDR3 DNA, read in part, is TGTGCCAGCAGCATGGGACTAGACTACAATGAG. The chain links TRBV7-9 to TRBJ2-1; TRBD2 matches at 8 bases. The read is 3 residues too short to cover the CDR3 end, so that end is filled in from the germline J gene. Trimming cost V 5 bases and J 3 bases; bases outside gene matches: 3. The CDR3 contains 14 residues. Per germline, CDR1 SEHNR and CDR2 FQNEAQ (reference sequence).

This clone was counted many times. The read terminates 3 residues ahead of where the CDR3 ends, so the germline J gene completes it. The chain uses TRBV20-1 and TRBJ2-1; 10 bases are a match to TRBD2. This CDR3 spans 19 amino acids. Unmatched junction bases numbered 17, after V lost 3 bases and J lost 3 bases. Germline V CDR1 and CDR2: DFQATT, SNEGSKA (reference sequence). This CDR3 is CSARAPKGLSGRIYNEQFF. Incomplete CDR3 DNA: TGCAGTGCTAGGGCGCCGAAGGGGCTTAGCGGGAGGATCTACAATGAG.

This clone was seen at least ten times. CDR3 bases read: TGTGCCAGTAGAGACAATGGCTATGGC. It encodes CASRDNGYG. The full CDR3 sequence reads CASRDNGYGYTF. The chain links TRBV19 to TRBJ1-2; no reliable D call. The read stops 3 residues short of the end of the CDR3; the missing end is completed from the germline J gene. Germline V lookup: CDR1 LNHDA, CDR2 SQIVND (reference sequence). CDR3 length: 12 residues. V was clipped by 6 bases and J by 4 bases, with 9 bases between them.

This clone was seen at least ten times. Read coverage stops 3 residues before the CDR3 terminus; the germline J gene supplies the remainder. The chain employs TRBV20-1 and TRBJ2-3, with a tentative D call TRBD2 (6 bases). This CDR3 region has 14 residues. Trimming stripped 0 bases from V and 7 bases from J, with 14 bases between. Germline V CDR1 and CDR2: DFQATT, SNEGSKA (reference sequence). The CDR3 bases that were read are TGCAGTGCTAGAGAGCGGGACTCACGTCATACG. Translated, it gives CSARERDSRHT. The whole CDR3 reads CSARERDSRHTQYF.

This clone was seen repeatedly, ten times or more. Compared with germline, one end of the junction differs, possibly owing to a read error. From the germline J gene comes the end of the CDR3, since the read stops 3 residues before it. The chain carries TRBV7-7 and TRBJ2-3; no clear D gene. The germline V gene encodes CDR1 SSHAT and CDR2 FNYEAQ (reference sequence). The CDR3 totals 13 residues. CDR3 sequence: CASSTRPRDTQYF. Partial CDR3 DNA: TGTGCTAGCAGCACAAGGCCCAGGGATACG. Full variable domain (remainder filled in from reference TRBV7-7 and TRBJ2-3): GAGVSQSPRYKVTKRGQDVTLRCDPISSHATLYWYQQALGQGPEFLTYFNYEAQPDKSGLPSDRFSAERPEGSISTLTIQRTEQRDSAMYRCASSTRPRDTQYFGPGTRLTVL.